This T cell receptor beta chain was sequenced for a study of cytomegalovirus exposure and HLA in healthy donors. Vbeta (60) and Jbeta (13) primers were used in the PCR. The table came from immunoSEQ multiplex PCR; TCRdb's copy has only in-frame clones and leaves some out. The data contain around 110,000 clones, roughly 82% of them singletons. This CDR3 region has 15 residues. Germline V lookup: CDR1 SGHRS, CDR2 YFSETQ. V gene TRBV5-1 combines with J gene TRBJ2-1; possibly TRBD2 for D (6 bases). Sequencing was performed on PBMCs. This clonotype was sampled from a man aged 45 to 65 in good health and CMV-seronegative. CDR3 sequence (DNA): TGCGCAACAAAAAGTGGGGGGACGTCCTACAATGAGCAGTTCTTC. Its translation is CATKSGGTSYNEQFF.